This T cell receptor beta chain was profiled in a study of siplizumab effects on memory and regulatory T cells. This CDR3 has 12 amino acids. CDR1 SGHDT and CDR2 YYEEEE come from the germline V gene. V lost 2 bases to trimming and J lost 7 bases, with 9 bases between them. TCRdb's table, derived via immunoSEQ multiplex PCR, lists solely in-frame clones and lacks some. This repertoire shows fewer than 100,000 clones, around 93% found once; its top ten account for around 20%. V and J are TRBV5-6 and TRBJ1-1; D gene ambiguous. This sequence was found in a human donor in good health. Sequencing was performed on CD8+ T cells sorted from blood. CDR3 amino acids: CASSLGRREAFF. CDR3 bases: TGTGCCAGCAGCTTAGGGCGTCGTGAAGCTTTCTTT.